This TCR beta chain was recovered during a study of CD8+ T cells in alopecia areata. Study-level information: Tofacitinib was taken orally by treated patients, and the dose was 5 to 10 mg twice daily. The duration of tofacitinib was 6 to 18 months, with 6 months off drug afterward.

The CDR3 consists of 13 residues. V shed 0 bases and J shed 1 base, with 4 bases lying between them. Germline CDR1 reads SGDLS; CDR2 reads YYNGEE. General observations from the study: Lesional tissue from the scalp (especially in alopecia totalis/universalis) showed higher clonality than normal scalp.

This clone has just a few counts. Its antigen is not identified. TCR sequencing used cDNA made by reverse transcription of extracted RNA. Some clones are missing from TCRdb's copy, which holds only in-frame ones; the method was immunoSEQ multiplex PCR. The sample contains hundreds of thousands of clones, roughly two thirds of which appear only once. J is TRBJ2-5 and V is TRBV9; D unclear. The source material was CD4+ T cells sorted from blood, sampled at week 0. This TCR was recovered from a human donor with alopecia areata. In nucleotides, the CDR3 is TGTGCCAGCAGCGTAGGGGCCCAAGAGACCCAGTACTTC. It encodes CASSVGAQETQYF.